The text below deals with one T cell receptor beta chain. Its antigen is still unknown. The sample belongs to a study of shared clonotypes between healthy human individuals. Replicate PCRs from sorted subsets contained roughly 200 ng DNA, which is some 32,000 T cell genomes. Produced via immunoSEQ multiplex PCR; TCRdb's table is partial and in-frame only. There are over 400,000 clones in the sample; 90% to 96% occur only once, and approximately 0.067% lies in the top ten. This CDR3 contains 17 residues. Germline V lookup: CDR1 MNHEY, CDR2 SMNVEV (reference sequence). Unmatched junction bases numbered 6, after V lost 4 bases and J lost 2 bases. Study observations and caveats: Estimated clonotype richness was generally higher in naive than memory subsets.

The chain has TRBV27 and TRBJ2-6; 9 nucleotides line up with TRBD1. The sequence derives from a young woman in good health. Sequencing was carried out using naive CD4+ T cells sorted from blood. Sample subset: CD45RA+ positively selected. The CDR3 coding sequence is TGTGCCAGCAGTTCCGGGACAGGGATGGCTGGGGCCAACGTCCTGACTTTC. This gives the protein CASSSGTGMAGANVLTF.